This T cell receptor beta chain appears in the sequencing data of a study of immune characterization of retroperitoneal liposarcoma (dated 2019 in TCRdb). The library was made by PCR. TCRdb names NextSeq 500 as the instrument used. TCRdb's own reprocessing of the public reads used fastp at Q25 and MiXCR and kept productive beta chains. CDR3 protein duplicates are merged, each entry listing the most common genes and DNA. The sample profile shows approximately 11,000 distinct CDR3 sequences; 45% to 55% of them were found once. The leading ten clones occupy 8.5% to 12% of the sample. As regards this clonotype: The antigen it recognizes is unknown. Nothing much larger sits one base from this clone, and base qualities are not available.

The germline V gene sets CDR1 to SGHVS and CDR2 to FNYEAQ. The junction shows trimming of 11 bases on V and 1 base on J, plus 17 bases between the germline ends. The CDR3 holds 14 amino acids from the cysteine to the phenylalanine. Kept here is only the CDR3 DNA, which spans 42 bases and is read in frame from base 1. The sequence links TRBV7-6 to TRBJ1-1; tentative D gene TRBD1, with 5 bases matching. Sequencing was performed on tumor tissue. This TCR derives from a female donor with retroperitoneal liposarcoma. The nucleotides are TGTGCCTATCGGCTCACAGGACAGAACACTGAAGCTTTCTTT. Translated, this is CAYRLTGQNTEAFF.